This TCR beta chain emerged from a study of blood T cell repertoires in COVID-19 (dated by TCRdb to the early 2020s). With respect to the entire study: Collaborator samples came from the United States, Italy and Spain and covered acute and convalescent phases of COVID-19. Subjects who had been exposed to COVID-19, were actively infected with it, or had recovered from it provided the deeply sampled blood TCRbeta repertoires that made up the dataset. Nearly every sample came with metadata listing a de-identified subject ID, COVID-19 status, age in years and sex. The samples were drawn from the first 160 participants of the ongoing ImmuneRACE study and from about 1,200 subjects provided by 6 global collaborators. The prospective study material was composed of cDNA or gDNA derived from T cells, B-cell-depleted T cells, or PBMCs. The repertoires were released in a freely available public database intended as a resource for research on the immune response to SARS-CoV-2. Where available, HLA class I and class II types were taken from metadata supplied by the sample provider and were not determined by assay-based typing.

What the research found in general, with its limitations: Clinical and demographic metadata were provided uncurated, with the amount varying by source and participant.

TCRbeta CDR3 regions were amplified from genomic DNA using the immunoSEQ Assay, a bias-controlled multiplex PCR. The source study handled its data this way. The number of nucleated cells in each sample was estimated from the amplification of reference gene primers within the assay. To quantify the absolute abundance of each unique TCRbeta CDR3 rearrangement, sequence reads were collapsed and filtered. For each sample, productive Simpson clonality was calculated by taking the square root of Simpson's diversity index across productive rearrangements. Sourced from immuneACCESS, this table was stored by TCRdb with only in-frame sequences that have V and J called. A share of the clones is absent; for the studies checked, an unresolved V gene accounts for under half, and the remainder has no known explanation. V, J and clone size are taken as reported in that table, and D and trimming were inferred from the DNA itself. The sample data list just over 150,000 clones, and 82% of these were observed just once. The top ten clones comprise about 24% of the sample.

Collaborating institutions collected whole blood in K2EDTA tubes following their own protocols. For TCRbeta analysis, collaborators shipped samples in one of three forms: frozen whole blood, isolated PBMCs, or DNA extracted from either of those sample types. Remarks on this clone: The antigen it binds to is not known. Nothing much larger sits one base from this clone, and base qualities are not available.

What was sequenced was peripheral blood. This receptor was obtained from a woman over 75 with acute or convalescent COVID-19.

The CDR3 is CASSLGAGNEKLFF. The DNA sequence follows: TGTGCCAGCAGTCTAGGGGCGGGGAATGAAAAACTGTTTTTT. This chain joins TRBV3-1 (or the pseudogene TRBV3-2) to TRBJ1-4; tentative D gene TRBD1, with 5 bases matching. The CDR3 numbers 14 residues from cysteine through phenylalanine. Only CDR3 DNA is held: 42 bases, read in frame from base 1. Relative to germline, V is 6 bases shorter and J is 5 bases shorter, with 13 bases between their ends. CDR1 and CDR2 (LGHDT, YNNKEL) derive from the germline V gene (reference sequence).